These 20 T cell receptor beta chains were all obtained from the same sample, sequenced in a study of blood T cell repertoires in COVID-19. TCRdb keeps only in-frame clones here, not all; method: immunoSEQ multiplex PCR. The sample lists hundreds of thousands of clones, 85% to 90% seen once, with 1.5% in the top ten. Sequenced: peripheral blood. The receptors stem from a woman between 40 and 50 years old who had recovered from COVID-19.

V gene TRBV18 combines with J gene TRBJ2-3, with D unresolved. The germline V gene has CDR1 KGHSH and CDR2 LQKENI. Trimming removed 2 bases at V and 1 base at J, with 7 bases between. The CDR3 spans 14 residues. This CDR3 reads CASSPVLGTDTQYF. The CDR3 nucleotides are TGTGCCAGCTCACCAGTACTGGGCACAGATACGCAGTATTTT.

This clone appeared once. The J gene is TRBJ1-1, the V gene TRBV7-9; no firm D call. The CDR3 spans 13 residues. Trimming took 5 bases from V and 6 from J, leaving 13 bases between them. Germline values: CDR1 SEHNR, CDR2 FQNEAQ (reference sequence). CDR3 nucleotide sequence: TGTGCCAGCAGCGTATTGAACCCGGCTGAAGCTTTCTTT. It encodes CASSVLNPAEAFF.

The chain is built from TRBV7-2 and TRBJ1-4; weak D call: TRBD1 (6 bases). CDR1 is SGHTA, CDR2 FQGNSA, per germline. The V gene lost 5 bases and the J gene lost 7 bases, with 14 bases spanning the gap. CDR3 length: 14 residues. This CDR3 is CASSLQQGGEKLFF. The DNA of the CDR3 is TGTGCCAGCAGCCTACAACAGGGCGGTGAAAAACTGTTTTTT.

The chain joins TRBV5-4 to TRBJ2-3; 16 bases match TRBD2. The V and J ends lost 5 bases and 11 bases, in that order; junction bases with no gene match: 11. The CDR3 length is 16 residues. CDR1 and CDR2 (germline): SGHNT, YYREEE (reference sequence). CDR3 DNA: TGTGCCAGCAGTGAGAATCCGGGACTAGCGGGGGGGCAGCAGTATTTT. Residues: CASSENPGLAGGQQYF.

CDR3 region: CASSQAPLAGGYNEQFF. The CDR3 DNA follows: TGTGCCAGCAGCCAAGCTCCTCTAGCGGGCGGGTACAATGAGCAGTTCTTC. The gene calls are TRBV3-1 (or the pseudogene TRBV3-2) and TRBJ2-1, with TRBD2 identical over 8 bases. The CDR3 covers 17 residues. The germline CDR1 and CDR2 sequences are LGHDT and YNNKEL (reference sequence). The V gene end was trimmed by 1 base and the J gene end by 4 bases; junction bases not matched to a gene: 9.

The chain links TRBV5-1 to TRBJ1-1; the D is unclear. Germline values: CDR1 SGHRS, CDR2 YFSETQ. V dropped 0 bases and J dropped 1 base, with 7 bases sitting between them. The length of the CDR3 is 14 residues. CDR3 DNA: TGCGCCAGCAGCTTGGGCACAGCGAACACTGAAGCTTTCTTT. Residues: CASSLGTANTEAFF.

This rearrangement joins TRBV3-1 (or the pseudogene TRBV3-2) to TRBJ2-1; possible D gene TRBD1, 6 bases. With 0 bases removed from V and 3 bases from J, the gap between germline ends came to 12 bases. Germline V lookup: CDR1 LGHDT, CDR2 YNNKEL (reference sequence). The CDR3 is 16 amino acids. DNA for the CDR3: TGTGCCAGCAGCCAAGATGTGACAGGTATCTACAATGAGCAGTTCTTC. Its translation: CASSQDVTGIYNEQFF.

The V gene is TRBV21-1, the J gene TRBJ1-1. TRBV21-1 counts as a pseudogene. The CDR3 loop spans 14 amino acids. The CDR3 region has the DNA TGTGCCAGCAGCATACAGGAGGGGAACACTGAAGCTTTCTTT. This sequence encodes CASSIQEGNTEAFF.

The gene calls are TRBV5-6 and TRBJ1-2; 10 bases fit TRBD1. Germline CDR1 reads SGHDT; CDR2 reads YYEEEE. The CDR3 covers 15 residues. After removal of 3 bases from V and 5 bases from J, the junction contained 7 bases not matched to a gene. The CDR3 here is CASSWRDRGEYGYTF. The CDR3 coding sequence is TGTGCCAGCAGCTGGAGGGACAGGGGAGAGTATGGCTACACCTTC.

The chain employs TRBV14 and TRBJ1-1; D may be TRBD1 (5 bases). Germline V gene sequence: CDR1 SGHDN, CDR2 FVKESK. V was shortened by 2 bases and J by 3 bases, with 7 bases between the two germline ends. The CDR3 extends over 13 amino acids. CDR3 coding DNA: TGTGCCAGCAGCCAATTCAGGGACACTGAAGCTTTCTTT. Protein sequence: CASSQFRDTEAFF.

The chain links TRBV19 to TRBJ1-1; 7 nucleotides agree with TRBD1. The CDR3 has 15 residues. V was clipped by 5 bases and J by 0 bases; unmatched bases: 6. Germline CDR1 is LNHDA and CDR2 is SQIVND (reference sequence). This CDR3 is CASSLGQRMNTEAFF. Written as DNA, the CDR3 is TGTGCCAGTAGTTTGGGACAGCGAATGAACACTGAAGCTTTCTTT.

The V gene is TRBV5-4, the J gene TRBJ1-3; D is unclear. Trimming pared 0 bases from V and 0 bases from J, leaving 4 bases between. From germline, CDR1 is SGHNT and CDR2 YYREEE (reference sequence). The CDR3 is 14 residues long. The CDR3 reads CASSLDSSGNTIYF. The DNA of the CDR3 is TGTGCCAGCAGCTTGGACAGCTCTGGAAACACCATATATTTT.

This clone appeared a single time. The chain links TRBV18 to TRBJ2-1; 13 nucleotides line up with TRBD2. This CDR3 is built from 14 residues. Germline values: CDR1 KGHSH, CDR2 LQKENI. V lost 5 bases, J lost 7 bases, and 2 bases stayed unmatched. Here the CDR3 reads CASSGTSGANEQFF. In DNA form, the CDR3 reads TGTGCCAGCTCAGGGACTAGCGGGGCAAATGAGCAGTTCTTC.

The V call is TRBV20-1, the J call TRBJ1-1; D might be TRBD1 (6 bases). CDR3 length: 13 residues. Germline-derived CDR1 and CDR2 are DFQATT and SNEGSKA (reference sequence). V was shortened by 3 bases and J by 1 base, with 9 bases between the two germline ends. CDR3 sequence (DNA): TGCAGTGCTAGTGGGGGCGGGAACACTGAAGCTTTCTTT. Protein product: CSASGGGNTEAFF.

The V and J genes are TRBV2 and TRBJ2-7, with TRBD2 matching over 9 bases. The V and J ends lost 7 bases and 4 bases, in that order; junction bases with no gene match: 11. Germline V CDR1 and CDR2: SNHLY, FYNNEI. The CDR3 loop spans 15 amino acids. CDR3 nucleotide sequence: TGTGCCAGCAATTTCCCGCGCGGGGGGGGGTACGAGCAGTACTTC. It yields the protein CASNFPRGGGYEQYF.

The chain combines TRBV29-1 with TRBJ1-3; TRBD1 might be the D (6 bases). The CDR3 is made up of 13 amino acids. Germline V CDR1 and CDR2: SQVTM, ANQGSEA. Trimming pared 7 bases from V and 4 bases from J, leaving 14 bases between. CDR3: CSGQDIPGNTIYF. The CDR3, as DNA: TGCAGCGGACAGGATATCCCGGGAAACACCATATATTTT.

The count of this clone is one. The rearrangement links TRBV4-1 to TRBJ1-2; weak D call: TRBD1 (6 bases). Trimming removed 1 base at V and 0 bases at J, with 9 bases between. The CDR3 consists of 15 residues. Germline V CDR1 and CDR2: MGHRA, YSYEKL. The CDR3 loop reads CASSQAGQPNYGYTF. CDR3 coding DNA: TGCGCCAGCAGCCAAGCAGGACAGCCTAACTATGGCTACACCTTC.

This chain uses TRBV4-3 with TRBJ1-2; 9 bases line up with TRBD1. With V trimmed by 2 bases and J by 6 bases, 4 bases remained unmatched. Germline V gene data show CDR1 as LGHNA and CDR2 as YSLEER. This CDR3 comprises 14 residues. CDR3 bases: TGCGCCAGCAGCCAATTTACAGGGGGCAATGGCTACACCTTC. Encoded protein: CASSQFTGGNGYTF.

Only one count was recorded for this clone. The gene calls are TRBV6-6 and TRBJ1-6, with 7 bases lining up with TRBD1. The trim removed 6 bases at V and 7 bases at J, leaving 6 bases unmatched. This CDR3 contains 14 residues. In germline, CDR1 is MNHNY, CDR2 SVGAGI (reference sequence). For the CDR3, the DNA is TGTGCCAGCAGGGCGACAGGGCTAAATTCACCCCTCCACTTT. This translates into CASRATGLNSPLHF.

The chain employs TRBV6-5 and TRBJ2-7, with TRBD1 matching over 8 bases. The CDR3 has 14 residues. The V gene's germline CDR1 is MNHEY and CDR2 SVGAGI. The V gene end was trimmed by 7 bases and the J gene end by 4 bases; junction bases not matched to a gene: 9. In DNA, the CDR3 is TGTGCCAGCAACCGGGACAGGCTTTTTTACGAGCAGTACTTC. Translation: CASNRDRLFYEQYF.